This T cell receptor (beta chain) was found in a study of cytomegalovirus exposure and HLA in healthy donors. Trimming cost V 1 base and J 2 bases, with 13 bases left between them. The CDR3 is 16 amino acids. The germline V gene encodes CDR1 SGHKS and CDR2 YYEKEE (reference sequence). Only in-frame clones appear in the TCRdb table, and some are missing; sequencing was by immunoSEQ multiplex PCR. Of 100,000 to 130,000 clones detected, 70% to 85% appear once; the ten largest clones hold approximately 2.9%. Material: PBMCs. The sequence derives from a woman under 30 in good health and CMV-seronegative. The chain employs TRBV5-5 and TRBJ1-3; TRBD1 is a possible D gene (5 bases). The CDR3 DNA reads TGTGCCAGCAGCTTGAGCTCCCCGGGGGCTGGAAACACCATATATTTT. This encodes CASSLSSPGAGNTIYF.